These 24 T cell receptor beta chains came from one sample sequenced in a study of regulatory T cells in long-lasting Graves disease (dated by TCRdb to 2020 to 2022). The library was prepared using multiplex PCR. Sequencing relied on an Illumina HiSeq 4000. To build TCR beta libraries, CDR3 regions were amplified by Arm-PCR using iRepertoire HTBI primers. TCRdb reprocessed the public reads (quality trimming at Q25 with fastp, clone calling with MiXCR) and kept in-frame beta chains. All rows with the same CDR3 protein become a single entry with the most common DNA and genes. In all, the sample holds 300,000 to 400,000 distinct CDR3 sequences, and 15% to 19% of those were seen once. 22% of the sample lies in the top ten. The time point tag for this specimen amounts to: newly diagnosed GD, antithyroid drugs for less than 3 months. For both TCR sequencing and RNA sequencing, RNA was extracted from PBMCs using TRIzol.

The input for sequencing was peripheral blood mononuclear cells (PBMCs), taken at new diagnosis, from a patient treated with antithyroid drugs. Receptor source: a female donor with Graves disease.

This clonotype has ten or more counts. The genes are TRBV5-6 and TRBJ2-7; no firm D call. CDR3 size: 11 residues. V lost 4 bases and J lost 6, with 8 bases in between. In germline, CDR1 is SGHDT, CDR2 YYEEEE. The CDR3 sequence is CASSQVGEQYF. The CDR3 DNA follows: TGTGCCAGCAGCCAGGTCGGCGAGCAGTACTTC.

This chain links TRBV7-2 with TRBJ2-7; D call uncertain. V gave up 1 base and J gave up 5 bases, with 12 bases separating them. This CDR3 is 14 amino acids long. Per the germline V gene, CDR1 is SGHTA and CDR2 is FQGNSA. The CDR3 loop reads CASSLVSHSHEQYF. For the CDR3, the DNA is TGTGCCAGCAGCTTAGTCAGCCACAGCCACGAGCAGTACTTC.

This clonotype has just a few counts. The chain is built from TRBV5-8 and TRBJ2-1, with TRBD2 matching over 13 bases. Trimming took 3 bases from V and 4 from J; bases not matched to a gene: 4. CDR1 and CDR2 from the germline V gene are SGHTS and YDEGEE. CDR3 length: 16 amino acids. In nucleotides, the CDR3 is TGTGCCAGCAGCTCAAAGACTAGCGGGGGGTACAATGAGCAGTTCTTC. Residues: CASSSKTSGGYNEQFF.

This clonotype was counted between two and nine times. The chain is built from TRBV7-2 and TRBJ2-1; 9 positions agree with TRBD2. Trimming at V came to 1 base and at J to 6 bases, leaving 4 bases not matched to a gene. Germline V gene lookup returns CDR1 SGHTA and CDR2 FQGNSA. This CDR3 contains 15 residues. The CDR3 region is CASSLVAGARNEQFF. In DNA form, the CDR3 reads TGTGCCAGCAGCTTAGTAGCGGGAGCACGCAATGAGCAGTTCTTC.

The J gene is TRBJ1-3, the V gene TRBV7-8; D not certain. Trimming left V 4 bases short and J 2 bases short, with 18 bases between. The CDR3 is 17 amino acids. The V gene's germline CDR1 is SGHVS and CDR2 FQNEAQ. CDR3 amino acids: CASSSPPGEVTGNTIYF. The CDR3 nucleotides read TGTGCCAGCAGCTCCCCCCCTGGGGAGGTGACTGGAAACACCATATATTTT.

The table lists this clonotype with many counts. V usage is TRBV27 and J usage is TRBJ1-2; unclear D gene. V was trimmed by 3 bases and J by 9 bases, leaving 20 bases between them. The CDR3 has 15 amino acids. Germline V gene data show CDR1 as MNHEY and CDR2 as SMNVEV (reference sequence). The CDR3, as DNA: TGTGCCAGCAGTTTCTGGCTCGGCGACGGACTTCGCTACACCTTC. Its translation: CASSFWLGDGLRYTF.

J is TRBJ2-7 and V is TRBV11-2; maybe TRBD2 (6 bases). The V gene lost 4 bases and the J gene lost 2 bases, with 18 bases spanning the gap. The CDR3 consists of 16 residues. Germline V lookup: CDR1 SGHAT, CDR2 FQNNGV. The CDR3 loop reads CASSSLSGAEPYEQYF. The CDR3 DNA reads TGTGCCAGCAGCTCCCTTTCGGGAGCAGAGCCCTACGAGCAGTACTTC.

This clonotype occurred many times. The CDR3 reads CSVGESRAPYEQYF. As DNA, the CDR3 is TGCAGCGTTGGCGAGAGTAGGGCGCCCTACGAGCAGTACTTC. This sequence joins TRBV29-1 and TRBJ2-7, with D unresolved. V lost 4 bases and J 2 bases, leaving 15 bases between the germline ends. CDR3 length: 14 residues. Germline CDR1 reads SQVTM; CDR2 reads ANQGSEA.

The chain uses TRBV28 and TRBJ2-2, with D possibly being TRBD1 (5 bases). From germline, CDR1 is MDHEN and CDR2 SYDVKM. Between the trimmed V and J ends, which lost 3 bases and 7 bases, there was a span of 9 bases. This CDR3 spans 13 amino acids. In nucleotides, the CDR3 is TGTGCCAGCAGTTTTCTAGGGGACGGGGAGCTGTTTTTT. Translation gives CASSFLGDGELFF.

This chain uses TRBV11-2 with TRBJ2-1; 7 bases fit TRBD2. Per germline, CDR1 SGHAT and CDR2 FQNNGV. V was clipped by 1 base and J by 0 bases; unmatched bases: 15. The CDR3 contains 20 residues. This chain's CDR3 is CASSLATSSRTLFSYNEQFF. In DNA form, the CDR3 reads TGTGCCAGCAGCTTAGCGACTAGCTCGAGGACTTTGTTCTCCTACAATGAGCAGTTCTTC.

In this sample, this clonotype turned up many times. The V gene is TRBV7-9, the J gene TRBJ1-2; the D is unclear. Germline V gene sequence: CDR1 SEHNR, CDR2 FQNEAQ (reference sequence). CDR3 length: 12 residues. V lost 1 base and J lost 4, with 4 bases in between. This chain's CDR3 is CASSLERYGYTF. CDR3 bases: TGTGCCAGCAGCTTAGAACGCTATGGCTACACCTTC.

Many counts were recorded for this clonotype. CDR3 protein: CASSPTDRGRTPAHEKLFF. The CDR3, as DNA: TGTGCCAGCAGTCCAACCGACAGGGGGCGTACCCCCGCACATGAAAAACTGTTTTTT. V gene TRBV27 combines with J gene TRBJ1-4; 10 bases are a match to TRBD1. V lost 5 bases to trimming and J lost 6 bases; unmatched junction nucleotides: 18. This CDR3 is built from 19 residues. Germline loops: CDR1 MNHEY, CDR2 SMNVEV (reference sequence).

The V gene is TRBV11-1, the J gene TRBJ2-1; 9 bases line up with TRBD2. The V segment lost 4 bases and the J segment 4 bases; nucleotides outside the gene matches: 11. Germline CDR1 is SGHAT and CDR2 is FQDESV (reference sequence). The CDR3 totals 17 residues. CDR3 coding DNA: TGTGCCAGCAGCTCCCGCCCTAGCGGGAATCTTTACAATGAGCAGTTCTTC. Amino acid sequence: CASSSRPSGNLYNEQFF.

This clonotype was counted many times. V and J are TRBV7-9 and TRBJ2-1, with D tentatively TRBD1 (5 bases). Germline-derived CDR1 and CDR2 are SEHNR and FQNEAQ (reference sequence). The V end lost 7 bases, the J end lost 8 bases, and 15 bases lay between the germline ends. This CDR3 comprises 13 residues. Here the CDR3 reads CASTSEGADEQFF. The CDR3 nucleotides are TGTGCCAGCACCTCCGAAGGGGCTGATGAGCAGTTCTTC.

This clonotype was counted at least ten times. The chain couples TRBV6-1 to TRBJ2-5; 9 nucleotides agree with TRBD1. CDR1 is MNHNS, CDR2 SASEGT, per germline. This CDR3 has 16 residues. With 6 bases clipped from V and 2 bases from J, the junction kept 10 bases outside the gene matches. Written as DNA, the CDR3 is TGTGCCAGCAGGCGCGGGACAGGGAGGGAGCAAGAGACCCAGTACTTC. As protein: CASRRGTGREQETQYF.

This clonotype was seen more than once but under ten times. The rearrangement links TRBV20-1 to TRBJ1-6; tentatively, D is TRBD1 (5 bases). V was pared by 3 bases and J by 3 bases, with 15 bases between. The germline V gene has CDR1 DFQATT and CDR2 SNEGSKA (reference sequence). The CDR3 runs 16 residues. The CDR3 reads CSASTMTELYNSPLHF. The CDR3 DNA sequence: TGCAGTGCTAGTACTATGACAGAACTCTATAATTCACCCCTCCACTTT.

This chain joins TRBV18 and TRBJ1-2; 12 bases agree with TRBD1. Germline V gene sequence: CDR1 KGHSH, CDR2 LQKENI. The CDR3 has 14 residues. J lost 6 bases, V lost 5 bases, and 4 bases had no gene match. The chain's CDR3 is CASSSGQGANGYTF. CDR3 in DNA: TGTGCCAGCTCATCGGGACAGGGGGCTAATGGCTACACCTTC.

This clonotype occurred a few times. The rearrangement links TRBV15 to TRBJ2-4; the D is unclear. This CDR3 is built from 16 residues. Germline-derived CDR1 and CDR2 are LNHNV and YYDKDF (reference sequence). The germline V and J ends were trimmed by 6 bases and 0 bases, with 15 bases remaining between them. The CDR3 nucleotides are TGTGCCACCAGTTCATCCCGGAATCTAGCCAAAAACATTCAGTACTTC. Translated: CATSSSRNLAKNIQYF. Filled out from reference TRBV15 and TRBJ2-4, the complete variable domain reads DAMVIQNPRYQVTQFGKPVTLSCSQTLNHNVMYWYQQKSSQAPKLLFHYYDKDFNNEADTPDNFQSRRPNTSFCFLDIRSPGLGDTAMYLCATSSSRNLAKNIQYFGAGTRLSVL.

In its sample, this clonotype was seen many times. The CDR3: CASSHLAGADTQYF. For the CDR3, the DNA is TGTGCCAGCAGCCATTTAGCGGGAGCAGATACGCAGTATTTT. The chain combines TRBV6-2 or TRBV6-3 with TRBJ2-3; 9 bases match TRBD2. Germline values: CDR1 MNHEY, CDR2 SVGEGT. CDR3 length: 14 residues. The V segment lost 6 bases and the J segment 4 bases; nucleotides outside the gene matches: 5.

In this sample, this clonotype turned up many times. The junction does not match germline at one end; this may be a read error. V gene TRBV5-1 combines with J gene TRBJ2-2, with 8 bases aligning to TRBD2. The V gene's germline CDR1 is SGHRS and CDR2 YFSETQ. The CDR3 length is 15 residues. CDR3: CASSLGSGNTGELSF. For the CDR3, the DNA is TGCGCCAGCAGCTTGGGTAGCGGGAACACCGGGGAGCTGTCTTTT.

There are many counts of this clonotype. The chain carries TRBV12-3 or TRBV12-4 and TRBJ1-4; D remains ambiguous. V gave up 7 bases and J gave up 0 bases, with 9 bases separating them. This CDR3 comprises 14 residues. In nucleotides, the CDR3 is TGTGCCAGCATCGGGTCTGCAACTAATGAAAAACTGTTTTTT. As protein: CASIGSATNEKLFF.

This clonotype was seen ten or more times. The chain carries TRBV7-2 and TRBJ1-1, with no clear D. The CDR3 extends over 14 amino acids. Germline CDR1 and CDR2: SGHTA and FQGNSA. Trimming removed 5 bases at V and 8 bases at J, with 18 bases between. The CDR3 sequence is CASSTRGGREEAFF. The CDR3 DNA reads TGTGCCAGCAGCACTAGAGGAGGGAGGGAGGAAGCTTTCTTT.

In the case of this clonotype: This sequence may be a read error, since a much larger clone differs from it by one base. The chain uses TRBV2 and TRBJ1-1; the match to TRBD1 covers 7 bases. CDR1 SNHLY and CDR2 FYNNEI come from the germline V gene. Trimming took 6 bases from V and 6 from J; bases not matched to a gene: 10. This CDR3 is built from 14 residues. The CDR3 DNA sequence: TGTGCCAGCAGACCGGGACAGAGAAGCGCTGAAGCTTTCTTT. Translated: CASRPGQRSAEAFF.

On this clonotype: Its ends do not fully match the called genes, so a read error is possible. The chain couples TRBV27 to TRBJ2-1; possible D gene TRBD2, 6 bases. The CDR3 runs 15 residues. The germline V gene encodes CDR1 MNHEY and CDR2 SMNVEV (reference sequence). The DNA for the CDR3 is TGTGCCAGCAGTATCCTTTGGGACTCCGACAATGAGCAGTTCTTC. This codes for CASSILWDSDNEQFF.